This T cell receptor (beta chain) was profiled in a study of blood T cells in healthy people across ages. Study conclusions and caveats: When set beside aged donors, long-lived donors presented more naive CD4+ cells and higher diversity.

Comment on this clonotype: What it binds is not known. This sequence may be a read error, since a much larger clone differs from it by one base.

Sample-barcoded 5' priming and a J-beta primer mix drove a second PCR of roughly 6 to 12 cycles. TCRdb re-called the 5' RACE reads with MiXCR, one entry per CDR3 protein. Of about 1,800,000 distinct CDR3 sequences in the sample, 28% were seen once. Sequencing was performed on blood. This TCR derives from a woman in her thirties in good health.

CDR3 protein: CASKAGGPGYNEQYF. CDR3 bases: TGCGCCAGCAAAGCGGGAGGGCCAGGCTACAATGAGCAGTACTTC. The gene calls are TRBV5-1 and TRBJ2-4; TRBD2 agrees at 10 bases. J lost 13 bases, V lost 6 bases, and 16 bases had no gene match. In germline, CDR1 is SGHRS, CDR2 YFSETQ. This CDR3 spans 15 amino acids. The complete variable domain, with remaining parts taken from reference TRBV5-1 and TRBJ2-4, reads KAGVTQTPRYLIKTRGQQVTLSCSPISGHRSVSWYQQTPGQGLQFLFEYFSETQRNKGNFPGRFSGRQFSNSRSEMNVSTLELGDSALYLCASKAGGPGYNEQYFGAGTRLSVL.